A single sample gave rise to the 24 T cell receptor beta chains below, sequenced in a study of blood T cell repertoires in COVID-19. Some clones are missing from TCRdb's copy, which holds only in-frame ones; the method was immunoSEQ multiplex PCR. Of about 78,000 clones in the sample, about 89% were seen once. The specimen was peripheral blood. The receptors originated from a man between 50 and 59 years old with active or convalescent COVID-19.

The rearrangement joins TRBV27 to TRBJ1-5; D is unclear. The germline V and J ends were trimmed by 2 bases and 2 bases, with 7 bases remaining between them. Germline CDR1 is MNHEY and CDR2 is SMNVEV (reference sequence). The CDR3 totals 14 residues. CDR3 DNA sequence: TGTGCCAGCAGTTTACTATATGGCAATCAGCCCCAGCATTTT. Amino acids: CASSLLYGNQPQHF.

Here the CDR3 reads CASSPLGGSYVGELFF. The CDR3 DNA sequence: TGTGCCAGTAGTCCACTGGGGGGGTCTTATGTCGGGGAGCTGTTTTTT. This rearrangement joins TRBV19 to TRBJ2-2, with 7 bases that match TRBD2. The germline CDR1 and CDR2 sequences are LNHDA and SQIVND (reference sequence). V was pared by 5 bases and J by 7 bases, with 13 bases of the junction left unmatched. This CDR3 contains 16 residues.

The chain links TRBV7-2 to TRBJ1-4; 8 bases are a match to TRBD1. The V and J ends lost 1 base and 8 bases, in that order; junction bases with no gene match: 6. Germline CDR1 SGHTA, CDR2 FQGNSA. The CDR3 runs to 15 residues. The DNA for the CDR3 is TGTGCCAGCAGCTTAGATGGACAGGGAGGAGAAAAACTGTTTTTT. This translates into CASSLDGQGGEKLFF. Filled out from reference TRBV7-2 and TRBJ1-4, the complete variable domain reads GAGVSQSPSNKVTEKGKDVELRCDPISGHTALYWYRQSLGQGLEFLIYFQGNSAPDKSGLPSDRFSAERTGGSVSTLTIQRTQQEDSAVYLCASSLDGQGGEKLFFGSGTQLSVL.

V usage is TRBV5-6 and J usage is TRBJ1-1, with 9 bases lining up with TRBD1. The V segment lost 4 bases and the J segment 2 bases; nucleotides outside the gene matches: 12. This CDR3 region has 17 residues. Germline lookup yields CDR1 SGHDT and CDR2 YYEEEE. This chain's CDR3 is CASSPGTGPPFNTEAFF. CDR3 coding DNA: TGTGCCAGCAGCCCCGGGACAGGGCCACCATTTAACACTGAAGCTTTCTTT.

This chain joins TRBV7-2 and TRBJ1-1; TRBD1 is a possible D gene (6 bases). This CDR3 contains 13 residues. V lost 3 bases and J lost 1, with 6 bases in between. CDR1 SGHTA and CDR2 FQGNSA come from the germline V gene. For the CDR3, the DNA is TGTGCCAGCAGCTTCAGGGGGAACACTGAAGCTTTCTTT. Its translation: CASSFRGNTEAFF.

V usage is TRBV5-1 and J usage is TRBJ2-7; maybe TRBD1 (5 bases). Looked up from germline, CDR1 is SGHRS and CDR2 is YFSETQ. The CDR3 totals 15 residues. V lost 4 bases and J 1 base, leaving 15 bases between the germline ends. For the CDR3, the DNA is TGCGCCAGCAGCCCGATCCCGACAGAGTCCTACGAGCAGTACGTC. It translates to CASSPIPTESYEQYV.

This rearrangement joins TRBV28 to TRBJ1-4; a weak D match, TRBD1 (5 bases). This CDR3 region has 13 residues. Germline-derived CDR1 and CDR2 are MDHEN and SYDVKM. Trimming cost V 5 bases and J 8 bases, with 12 bases left between them. The CDR3 sequence: CASSIDSVEKLFF. The CDR3 DNA reads TGTGCCAGCAGTATAGACAGTGTCGAAAAACTGTTTTTT. Together with reference TRBV28 and TRBJ1-4, the CDR3 gives the full variable domain: DVKVTQSSRYLVKRTGEKVFLECVQDMDHENMFWYRQDPGLGLRLIYFSYDVKMKEKGDIPEGYSVSREKKERFSLILESASTNQTSMYLCASSIDSVEKLFFGSGTQLSVL.

The chain uses TRBV6-5 and TRBJ2-3; 8 bases match TRBD2. CDR1 is MNHEY, CDR2 SVGAGI, per germline. The CDR3 length is 15 residues. V shed 5 bases and J 1 base; nucleotides not matched to a gene: 5. CDR3 amino acids: CASSHKTSGTDTQYF. The CDR3 nucleotides read TGTGCCAGCAGTCATAAGACTAGCGGCACAGATACGCAGTATTTT.

The chain is built from TRBV7-2 and TRBJ2-1; 10 positions agree with TRBD1. The V gene end was trimmed by 5 bases and the J gene end by 4 bases; junction bases not matched to a gene: 8. Germline-derived CDR1 and CDR2 are SGHTA and FQGNSA. This CDR3 comprises 16 residues. In nucleotides, the CDR3 is TGTGCCAGCAGCCCCTACGGGACAGGGGAATACAATGAGCAGTTCTTC. It yields the protein CASSPYGTGEYNEQFF.

This chain joins TRBV5-1 and TRBJ1-1; 7 bases match TRBD1. V lost 2 bases, J lost 1 base, and 5 bases stayed unmatched. Germline CDR1 is SGHRS and CDR2 is YFSETQ. The CDR3 spans 15 residues. The CDR3 protein is CASSFSGTENTEAFF. DNA for the CDR3: TGCGCCAGCAGCTTTTCTGGGACAGAGAACACTGAAGCTTTCTTT. The whole variable domain, filled in from reference TRBV5-1 and TRBJ1-1, reads KAGVTQTPRYLIKTRGQQVTLSCSPISGHRSVSWYQQTPGQGLQFLFEYFSETQRNKGNFPGRFSGRQFSNSRSEMNVSTLELGDSALYLCASSFSGTENTEAFFGQGTRLTVV.

V and J are TRBV7-8 and TRBJ1-5; D is possibly TRBD1 (6 bases). CDR1 SGHVS and CDR2 FQNEAQ come from the germline V gene. The ends were cut back, 5 bases at V and 2 bases at J, with 16 bases in the middle. This CDR3 is built from 16 residues. This chain's CDR3 is CASSPTGHHGNQPQHF. The CDR3 bases are TGTGCCAGCAGCCCGACGGGACACCATGGCAATCAGCCCCAGCATTTT.

This clone has just one count. The rearrangement links TRBV3-1 (or the pseudogene TRBV3-2) to TRBJ1-5, with D perhaps TRBD1 (6 bases). Germline CDR1 and CDR2: LGHDT and YNNKEL (reference sequence). The length of the CDR3 is 14 residues. Between the trimmed V and J ends, which lost 1 base and 6 bases, there was a span of 10 bases. In nucleotides, the CDR3 is TGTGCCAGCAGCCAAGGTCAGGGGATTCAGCCCCAGCATTTT. This encodes CASSQGQGIQPQHF.

V is TRBV18 and J is TRBJ2-5; weak D call: TRBD1 (5 bases). This CDR3 contains 13 residues. V lost 4 bases, J lost 4 bases, and 10 bases lay in between. Germline V CDR1 and CDR2: KGHSH, LQKENI. The CDR3 bases are TGTGCCAGCTCACAGGGGTATGCAGAGACCCAGTACTTC. This sequence encodes CASSQGYAETQYF.

The genes are TRBV10-3 and TRBJ2-3, with 12 bases aligning to TRBD2. The V segment lost 10 bases and the J segment 1 base; nucleotides outside the gene matches: 3. Germline lookup yields CDR1 ENHRY and CDR2 SYGVKD. The CDR3 is 14 amino acids. The CDR3, as DNA: TGTGCCACCTGGACTAGCGGGGGCACAGATACGCAGTATTTT. Translated, it gives CATWTSGGTDTQYF.

This chain uses TRBV7-2 with TRBJ2-1, with a weak D call TRBD1 (5 bases). The V gene lost 5 bases and the J gene lost 1 base, with 18 bases spanning the gap. From germline, CDR1 is SGHTA and CDR2 FQGNSA. This CDR3 is built from 17 residues. The CDR3 is CASSPPVAGPSYNEQFF. CDR3 nucleotide sequence: TGTGCCAGCAGCCCACCGGTGGCAGGGCCTTCCTACAATGAGCAGTTCTTC.

The rearrangement uses TRBV21-1 and TRBJ1-5. TRBV21-1 is a known pseudogene. CDR3 length equals 20 residues. Here the CDR3 reads CASSPPGEGGGGSSNQPQHF. CDR3 DNA: TGTGCCAGCAGCCCGCCAGGGGAGGGGGGCGGAGGTAGTAGCAATCAGCCCCAGCATTTT.

The table lists this clone with a few counts. The V and J genes are TRBV14 and TRBJ1-1, with D perhaps TRBD1 (5 bases). The V end lost 4 bases, the J end lost 0 bases, and 9 bases lay between the germline ends. This CDR3 is built from 14 residues. CDR1 and CDR2 from the germline V gene are SGHDN and FVKESK. For the CDR3, the DNA is TGTGCCAGCAGCCCGGGGGTTCTGAACACTGAAGCTTTCTTT. Translation gives CASSPGVLNTEAFF.

This clone has just one count. J is TRBJ1-1 and V is TRBV28; 9 nucleotides match TRBD1. Unmatched junction bases numbered 7, after V lost 8 bases and J lost 3 bases. CDR3 size: 14 residues. The germline CDR1 and CDR2 sequences are MDHEN and SYDVKM. The CDR3 protein is CASLPGQGDTEAFF. The CDR3 DNA reads TGTGCCAGCTTGCCGGGACAGGGTGACACTGAAGCTTTCTTT.

This clone was seen a single time. The V gene is TRBV11-2, the J gene TRBJ1-6; D not resolved. Germline-derived CDR1 and CDR2 are SGHAT and FQNNGV. The CDR3 has 13 amino acids. Deletions cut 5 bases from V and 12 bases from J, with 14 bases between. The CDR3: CASSLGEGRPLHF. The DNA for the CDR3 is TGTGCCAGCAGCCTGGGTGAGGGTAGACCCCTCCACTTT.

The genes are TRBV5-1 and TRBJ1-1; 7 nucleotides agree with TRBD1. The CDR3 sequence is 13 residues long. Germline V gives CDR1 SGHRS, CDR2 YFSETQ. V lost 4 bases and J lost 2; bases outside the gene matches: 2. CDR3: CASSRTGNTEAFF. The CDR3 DNA is TGCGCCAGCAGCAGGACAGGAAACACTGAAGCTTTCTTT.

J is TRBJ2-5 and V is TRBV5-1, with TRBD1 matching over 9 bases. Germline V gene data show CDR1 as SGHRS and CDR2 as YFSETQ. CDR3 length: 13 residues. After removal of 8 bases from V and 5 bases from J, the junction contained 7 bases not matched to a gene. CDR3 in amino acids: CASRTGARETQYF. In nucleotides, the CDR3 is TGCGCCAGTCGGACAGGGGCCCGGGAGACCCAGTACTTC.

J is TRBJ1-4 and V is TRBV28; possibly TRBD1 for D (5 bases). V was trimmed by 4 bases and J by 4 bases, leaving 22 bases between them. This CDR3 comprises 18 residues. The germline CDR1 and CDR2 sequences are MDHEN and SYDVKM. Here the CDR3 reads CASSSSDATRRGNEKLFF. CDR3 in DNA: TGTGCCAGCAGTTCCTCGGACGCAACCCGAAGGGGTAATGAAAAACTGTTTTTT.

The chain has TRBV7-6 and TRBJ1-6; D is unresolved. The CDR3 length is 14 residues. Looked up from germline, CDR1 is SGHVS and CDR2 is FNYEAQ. Trimming removed 1 base from V and 11 bases from J, with 12 bases in between. In DNA, the CDR3 is TGTGCCAGCAGCTTAGGGCAAATCTTGGCACCCCTCCACTTT. This gives the protein CASSLGQILAPLHF.

This chain joins TRBV7-6 and TRBJ2-3; D possibly corresponds to TRBD1 (5 bases). Per the germline V gene, CDR1 is SGHVS and CDR2 is FNYEAQ. V was trimmed by 2 bases and J by 1 base, leaving 10 bases between them. The CDR3 extends over 15 amino acids. CDR3 residues: CASSLLVQGTDTQYF. In nucleotides, the CDR3 is TGTGCCAGCAGCTTATTGGTACAGGGCACAGATACGCAGTATTTT.